This TCR beta chain was found in a study of lymphopenia after photon versus proton radiotherapy. Regarding the study as a whole: After lymphocyte nadir, photon-treated repertoires showed oligoclonal expansion, especially CD8+ Temra. Proton therapy kept repertoires fairly stable, unlike photons, which gained effector/memory cells.

The length of the CDR3 is 11 residues. From germline, CDR1 is SNHLY and CDR2 FYNNEI. V lost 2 bases to trimming and J lost 11 bases, with 7 bases between them. To note about this clone: Its antigen is unknown.

The assay was immunoSEQ multiplex PCR, and TCRdb's table has in-frame clones only and misses some. There are over 4,500 clones in the sample; more than 65% occur only once, and about 50% lies in the top ten. The TCR sequence derives from an elderly man with esophageal cancer. V usage is TRBV2 and J usage is TRBJ1-5, with unresolved D. Sequencing used peripheral blood, obtained from a patient treated with proton-based radiotherapy. The CDR3 DNA reads TGTGCCAGCAGTGAAACCTTCGCCCAGCATTTT. Translating gives CASSETFAQHF. Drawing the rest from reference TRBV2 and TRBJ1-5, the complete variable domain is EPEVTQTPSHQVTQMGQEVILRCVPISNHLYFYWYRQILGQKVEFLVSFYNNEISEKSEIFDDQFSVERPDGSNFTLKIRSTKLEDSAMYFCASSETFAQHFGDGTRLSIL.